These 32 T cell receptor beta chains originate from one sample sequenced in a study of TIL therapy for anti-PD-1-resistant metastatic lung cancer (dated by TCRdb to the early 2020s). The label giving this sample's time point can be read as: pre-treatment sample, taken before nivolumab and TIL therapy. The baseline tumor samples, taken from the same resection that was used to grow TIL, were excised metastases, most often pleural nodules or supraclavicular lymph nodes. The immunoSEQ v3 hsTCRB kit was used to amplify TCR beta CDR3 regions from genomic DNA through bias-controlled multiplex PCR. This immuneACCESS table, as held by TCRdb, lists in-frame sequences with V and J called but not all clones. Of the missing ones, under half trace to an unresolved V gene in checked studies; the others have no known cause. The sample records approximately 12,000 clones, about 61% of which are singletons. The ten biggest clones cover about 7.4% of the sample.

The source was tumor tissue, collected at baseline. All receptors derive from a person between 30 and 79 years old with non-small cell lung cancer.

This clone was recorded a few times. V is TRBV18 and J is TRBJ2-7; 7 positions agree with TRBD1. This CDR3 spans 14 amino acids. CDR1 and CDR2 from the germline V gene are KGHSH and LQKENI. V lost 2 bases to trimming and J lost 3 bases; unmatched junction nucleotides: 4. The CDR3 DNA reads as TGTGCCAGCTCACCAGCCCAGGGGGTCTACGAGCAGTACTTC. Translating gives CASSPAQGVYEQYF.

Here the CDR3 DNA reads TGTGCCAGCAGCCGGCTCTCGGGGGGACAAACAAATGAGCAGTTCTTC. It yields the protein CASSRLSGGQTNEQFF. The V and J genes are TRBV3-1 (or the pseudogene TRBV3-2) and TRBJ2-1; TRBD2 might be the D (7 bases). Deletions cut 4 bases from V and 7 bases from J, with 20 bases between. This CDR3 comprises 16 residues. Germline CDR1 LGHDT, CDR2 YNNKEL (reference sequence).

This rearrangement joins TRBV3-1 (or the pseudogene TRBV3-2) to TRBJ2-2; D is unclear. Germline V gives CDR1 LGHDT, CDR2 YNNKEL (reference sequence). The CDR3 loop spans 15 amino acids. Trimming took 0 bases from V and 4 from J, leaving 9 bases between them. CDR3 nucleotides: TGTGCCAGCAGCCAAGAGGCCCAAATCACCGGGGAGCTGTTTTTT. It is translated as CASSQEAQITGELFF.

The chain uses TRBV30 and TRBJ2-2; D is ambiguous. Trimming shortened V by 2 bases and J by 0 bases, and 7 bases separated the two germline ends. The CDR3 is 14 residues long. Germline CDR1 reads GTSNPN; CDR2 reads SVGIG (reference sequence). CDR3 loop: CAWSPLANTGELFF. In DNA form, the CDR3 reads TGTGCCTGGAGTCCGCTCGCGAACACCGGGGAGCTGTTTTTT.

This chain's CDR3 is CASSQRGGLDTQYF. In nucleotides, the CDR3 is TGTGCCAGCAGCCAGCGAGGGGGCTTAGATACGCAGTATTTT. The chain carries TRBV3-1 (or the pseudogene TRBV3-2) and TRBJ2-3, with TRBD1 matching over 7 bases. CDR3 size: 14 residues. Trimming took 3 bases from V and 5 from J; bases not matched to a gene: 5. From germline, CDR1 is LGHDT and CDR2 YNNKEL (reference sequence).

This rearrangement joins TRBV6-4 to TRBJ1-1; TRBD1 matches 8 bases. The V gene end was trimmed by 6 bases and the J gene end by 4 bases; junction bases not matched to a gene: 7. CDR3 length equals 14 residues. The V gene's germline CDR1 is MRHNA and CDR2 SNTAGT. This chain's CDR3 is CASRGTGTGTEAFF. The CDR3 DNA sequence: TGTGCCAGCAGAGGAACCGGGACAGGCACTGAAGCTTTCTTT.

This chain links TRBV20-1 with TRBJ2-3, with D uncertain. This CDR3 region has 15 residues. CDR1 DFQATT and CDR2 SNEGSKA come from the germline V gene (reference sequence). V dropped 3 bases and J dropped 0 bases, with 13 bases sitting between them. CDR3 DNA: TGCAGTGCTAGTGGCCGGGCGTCTAGCACAGATACGCAGTATTTT. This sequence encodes CSASGRASSTDTQYF.

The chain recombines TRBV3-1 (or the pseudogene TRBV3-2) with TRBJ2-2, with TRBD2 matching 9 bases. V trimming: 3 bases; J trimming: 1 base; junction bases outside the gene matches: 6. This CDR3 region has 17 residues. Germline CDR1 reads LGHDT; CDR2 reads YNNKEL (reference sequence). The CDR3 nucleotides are TGTGCCAGCAGCCAGGTTAGCGGGGGAATGAACACCGGGGAGCTGTTTTTT. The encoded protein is CASSQVSGGMNTGELFF.

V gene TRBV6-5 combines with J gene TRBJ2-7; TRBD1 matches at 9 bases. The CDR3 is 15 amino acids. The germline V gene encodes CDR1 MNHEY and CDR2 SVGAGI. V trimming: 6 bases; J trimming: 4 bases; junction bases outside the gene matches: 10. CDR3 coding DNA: TGTGCCAGCAGCACAAACAGGGGGCGATTGTACGAGCAGTACTTC. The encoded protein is CASSTNRGRLYEQYF.

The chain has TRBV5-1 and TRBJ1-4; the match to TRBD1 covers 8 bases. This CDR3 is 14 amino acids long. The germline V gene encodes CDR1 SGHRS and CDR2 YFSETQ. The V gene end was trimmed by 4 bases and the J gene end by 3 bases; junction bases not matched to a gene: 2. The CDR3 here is CASSQGAANEKLFF. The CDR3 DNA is TGCGCCAGCAGCCAGGGGGCGGCTAATGAAAAACTGTTTTTT.

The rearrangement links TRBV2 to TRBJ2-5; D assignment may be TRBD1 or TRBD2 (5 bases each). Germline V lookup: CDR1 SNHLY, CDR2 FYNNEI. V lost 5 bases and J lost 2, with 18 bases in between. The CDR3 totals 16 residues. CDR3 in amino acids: CASSLFAGSAQETQYF. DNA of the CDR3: TGTGCCAGCAGTCTTTTTGCAGGGAGCGCGCAAGAGACCCAGTACTTC.

The CDR3 region is CASSSGISSYNEQFF. CDR3 DNA sequence: TGTGCCAGCAGTTCGGGGATTAGCTCCTACAATGAGCAGTTCTTC. The genes are TRBV5-5 and TRBJ2-1, with TRBD2 as a possible D gene (5 bases). Deletions cut 5 bases from V and 0 bases from J, with 12 bases between. The germline V gene has CDR1 SGHKS and CDR2 YYEKEE (reference sequence). This CDR3 has 15 residues.

Here the CDR3 reads CASSDSRGGYNEQFF. The CDR3 DNA sequence: TGTGCCAGCAGTGACTCGCGGGGGGGCTACAATGAGCAGTTCTTC. V is TRBV6-4 and J is TRBJ2-1; 9 nucleotides agree with TRBD2. Germline-derived CDR1 and CDR2 are MRHNA and SNTAGT. The CDR3 has 15 residues. With 0 bases clipped from V and 3 bases from J, the junction kept 0 bases outside the gene matches.

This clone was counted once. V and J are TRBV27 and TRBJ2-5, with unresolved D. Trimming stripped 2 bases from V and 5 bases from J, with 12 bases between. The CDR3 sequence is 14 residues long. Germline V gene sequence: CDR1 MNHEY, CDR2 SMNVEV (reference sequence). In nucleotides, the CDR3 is TGTGCCAGCAGTTTAAAGGCAACCCGGGAGACCCAGTACTTC. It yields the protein CASSLKATRETQYF.

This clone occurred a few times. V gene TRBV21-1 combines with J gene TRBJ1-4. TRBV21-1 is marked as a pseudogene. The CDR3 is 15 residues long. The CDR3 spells CASSPRGHSVGKLFF. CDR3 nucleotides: TGTGCCAGCAGCCCTCGGGGGCACTCGGTGGGAAAACTGTTTTTT.

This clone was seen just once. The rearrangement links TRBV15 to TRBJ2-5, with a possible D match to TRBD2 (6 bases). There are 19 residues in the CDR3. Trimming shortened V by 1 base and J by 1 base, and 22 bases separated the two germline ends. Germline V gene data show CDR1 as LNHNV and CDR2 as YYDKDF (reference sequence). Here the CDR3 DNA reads TGTGCCACCAGCAGAGTCCTAAAGGAGGGGTGGAGGGTCCAAGAGACCCAGTACTTC. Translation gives CATSRVLKEGWRVQETQYF.

In nucleotides, the CDR3 is TGTGCCAGCAGCAAACAAGAGGGAGTCCAGCCCCAGCATTTT. Its protein is CASSKQEGVQPQHF. This chain joins TRBV21-1 and TRBJ1-5. TRBV21-1 is recorded as a pseudogene. CDR3 length equals 14 residues.

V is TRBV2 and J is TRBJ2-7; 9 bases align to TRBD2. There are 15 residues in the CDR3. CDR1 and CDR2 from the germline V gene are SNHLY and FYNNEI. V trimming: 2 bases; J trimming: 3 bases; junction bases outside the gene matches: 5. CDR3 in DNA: TGTGCCAGCAGTGAAAGGCGGGGGGGCCTCTACGAGCAGTACTTC. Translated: CASSERRGGLYEQYF. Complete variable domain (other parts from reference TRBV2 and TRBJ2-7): EPEVTQTPSHQVTQMGQEVILRCVPISNHLYFYWYRQILGQKVEFLVSFYNNEISEKSEIFDDQFSVERPDGSNFTLKIRSTKLEDSAMYFCASSERRGGLYEQYFGPGTRLTVT.

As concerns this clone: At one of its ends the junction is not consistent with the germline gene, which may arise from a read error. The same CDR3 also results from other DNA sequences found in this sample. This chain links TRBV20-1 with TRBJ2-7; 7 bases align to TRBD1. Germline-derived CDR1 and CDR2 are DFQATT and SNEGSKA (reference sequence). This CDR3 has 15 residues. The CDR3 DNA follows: TGCAGTGCCAGTCCGGGTAAGGGGGCCAAGGACGAACAGTACTTC. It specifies CSASPGKGAKDEQYF.

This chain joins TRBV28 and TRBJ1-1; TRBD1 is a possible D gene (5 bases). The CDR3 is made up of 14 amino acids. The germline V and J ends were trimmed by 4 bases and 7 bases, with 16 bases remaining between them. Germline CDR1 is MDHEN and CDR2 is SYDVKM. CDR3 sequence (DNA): TGTGCCAGCAGTTCCGGGGCCTTAGGATTTGAAGCTTTCTTT. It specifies CASSSGALGFEAFF. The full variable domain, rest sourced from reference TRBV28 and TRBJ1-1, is DVKVTQSSRYLVKRTGEKVFLECVQDMDHENMFWYRQDPGLGLRLIYFSYDVKMKEKGDIPEGYSVSREKKERFSLILESASTNQTSMYLCASSSGALGFEAFFGQGTRLTVV.

In nucleotides, the CDR3 is TGCAGTGCCGACACGGATAATGAGCAGTTCTTC. Translation gives CSADTDNEQFF. The V gene is TRBV20-1, the J gene TRBJ2-1; D is unclear. Germline-derived CDR1 and CDR2 are DFQATT and SNEGSKA (reference sequence). V lost 6 bases and J 7 bases, leaving 10 bases between the germline ends. The CDR3 has 11 residues.

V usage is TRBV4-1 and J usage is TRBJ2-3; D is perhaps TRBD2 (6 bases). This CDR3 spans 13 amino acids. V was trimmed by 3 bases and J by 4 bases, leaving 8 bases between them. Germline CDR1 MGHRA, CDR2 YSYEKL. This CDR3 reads CASSQAGSDTQYF. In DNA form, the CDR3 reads TGCGCCAGCAGCCAGGCGGGGTCAGATACGCAGTATTTT.

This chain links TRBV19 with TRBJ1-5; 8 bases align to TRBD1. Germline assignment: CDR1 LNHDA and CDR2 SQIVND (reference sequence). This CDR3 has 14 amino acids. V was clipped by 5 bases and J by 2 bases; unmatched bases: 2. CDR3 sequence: CASSQQGGNQPQHF. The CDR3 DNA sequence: TGTGCCAGTAGTCAACAGGGGGGCAATCAGCCCCAGCATTTT. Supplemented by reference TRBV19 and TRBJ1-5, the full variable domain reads DGGITQSPKYLFRKEGQNVTLSCEQNLNHDAMYWYRQDPGQGLRLIYYSQIVNDFQKGDIAEGYSVSREKKESFPLTVTSAQKNPTAFYLCASSQQGGNQPQHFGDGTRLSIL.

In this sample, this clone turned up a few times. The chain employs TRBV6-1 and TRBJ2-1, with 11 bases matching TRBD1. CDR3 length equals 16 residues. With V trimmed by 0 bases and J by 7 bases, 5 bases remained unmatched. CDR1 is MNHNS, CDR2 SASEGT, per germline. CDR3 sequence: CASSEAGTGGWNEQFF. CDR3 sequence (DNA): TGTGCCAGCAGTGAAGCCGGGACAGGGGGTTGGAATGAGCAGTTCTTC.

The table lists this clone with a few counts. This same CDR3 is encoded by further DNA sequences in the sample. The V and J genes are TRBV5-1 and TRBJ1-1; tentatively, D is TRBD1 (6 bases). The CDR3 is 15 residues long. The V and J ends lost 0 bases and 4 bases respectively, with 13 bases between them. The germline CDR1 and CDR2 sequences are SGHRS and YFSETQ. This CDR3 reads CASSLVLRGSTEAFF. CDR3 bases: TGCGCCAGCAGCTTGGTCTTGAGGGGGAGCACTGAAGCTTTCTTT.

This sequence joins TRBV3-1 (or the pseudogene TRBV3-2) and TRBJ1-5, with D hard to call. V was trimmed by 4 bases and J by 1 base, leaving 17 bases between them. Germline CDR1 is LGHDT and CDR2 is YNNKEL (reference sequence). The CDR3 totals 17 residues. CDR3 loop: CASSPRKILGSNQPQHF. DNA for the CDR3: TGTGCCAGCAGCCCCCGAAAGATCCTAGGCAGCAATCAGCCCCAGCATTTT.

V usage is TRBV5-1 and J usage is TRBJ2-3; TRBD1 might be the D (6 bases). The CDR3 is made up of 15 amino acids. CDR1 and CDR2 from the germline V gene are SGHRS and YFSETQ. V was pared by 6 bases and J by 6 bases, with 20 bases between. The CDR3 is CASTHENRASDTQYF. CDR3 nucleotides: TGCGCCAGCACCCATGAAAACAGGGCATCGGATACGCAGTATTTT.

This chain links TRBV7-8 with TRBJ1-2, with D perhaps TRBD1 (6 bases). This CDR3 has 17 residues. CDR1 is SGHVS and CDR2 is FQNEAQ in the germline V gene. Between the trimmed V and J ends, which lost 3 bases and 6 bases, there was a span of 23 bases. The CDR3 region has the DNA TGTGCCAGCAGCTTGGCCCCCTTTACAGGGTTCATAGATGGCTACACCTTC. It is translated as CASSLAPFTGFIDGYTF.

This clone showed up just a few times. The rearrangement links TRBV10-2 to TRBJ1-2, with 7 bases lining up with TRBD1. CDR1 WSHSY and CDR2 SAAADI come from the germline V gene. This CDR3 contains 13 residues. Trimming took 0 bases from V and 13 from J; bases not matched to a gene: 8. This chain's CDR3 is CASSESYRGKGTF. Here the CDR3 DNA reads TGCGCCAGCAGTGAGTCGTACAGGGGAAAAGGCACCTTC.

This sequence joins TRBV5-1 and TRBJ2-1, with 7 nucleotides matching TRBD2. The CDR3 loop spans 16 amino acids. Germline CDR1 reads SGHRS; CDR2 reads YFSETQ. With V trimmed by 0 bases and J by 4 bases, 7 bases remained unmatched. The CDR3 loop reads CASSLGASGIYNEQFF. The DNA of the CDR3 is TGCGCCAGCAGCTTGGGGGCTAGCGGCATTTACAATGAGCAGTTCTTC.

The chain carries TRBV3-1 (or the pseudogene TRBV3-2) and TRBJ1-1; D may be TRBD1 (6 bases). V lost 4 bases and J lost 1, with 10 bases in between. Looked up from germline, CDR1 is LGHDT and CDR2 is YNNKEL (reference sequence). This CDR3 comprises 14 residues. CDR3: CASSPGQPNTEAFF. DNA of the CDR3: TGTGCCAGCAGCCCGGGACAACCGAACACTGAAGCTTTCTTT.

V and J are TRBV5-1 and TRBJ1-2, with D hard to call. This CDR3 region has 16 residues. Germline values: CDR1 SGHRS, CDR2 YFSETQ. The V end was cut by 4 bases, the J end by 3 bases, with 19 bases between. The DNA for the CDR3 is TGCGCCAGCAGCCCCTTACGGACGGCGCCCGACTATGGCTACACCTTC. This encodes CASSPLRTAPDYGYTF.